A selection of T cell receptor beta chains follows, all from one sample in a study of blood T cell repertoires in COVID-19. Some clones are missing from TCRdb's copy, which holds only in-frame ones; the method was immunoSEQ multiplex PCR. The repertoire holds under 200,000 clones, 70% to 85% seen once, with 4% to 6.5% in the top ten. The sequenced sample consisted of PBMCs or T cells enriched from blood (not recorded which). The receptors shown here come from a woman in her sixties or seventies with acute COVID-19. Both conserved end residues are part of each CDR3.

v_gene	j_gene	CDR3aa
TRBV12-2	TRBJ1-5	CATYVVSGRGPSGAQHF
TRBV14	TRBJ2-2	CASSQTEREYMTGELFF
TRBV11-2	TRBJ1-5	CASSQAGGFSNQPQHF
TRBV18	TRBJ1-1	CASSPGHESFF
TRBV28	TRBJ1-2	CASSRTGVGNYGYTF
TRBV3-1/TRBV3-2	TRBJ1-4	CASSQGTGGREKLFF
TRBV15	TRBJ1-1	CATSSRKPATEAFF
TRBV10-3	TRBJ1-1	CAIRSSTGLNTEAFF
TRBV4-2	TRBJ2-7	CASSSPGTSGTYEQYF
TRBV11-3	TRBJ2-2	CASSPGMNTGELFF
TRBV7-2	TRBJ1-6	CASSLVQDGSPLHF
TRBV5-6	TRBJ2-1	CASSFRGVEFF
TRBV28	TRBJ2-4	CASSFPGPGAKNIQYF
TRBV9	TRBJ1-4	CASSGRTGEEKLFF
TRBV3-1/TRBV3-2	TRBJ2-7	CASSQETGPTGGSEQYF
TRBV5-6	TRBJ1-1	CASSPDRAGAFF
TRBV20-1	TRBJ1-4	CSASKGTNEKLFF
TRBV6-6	TRBJ1-5	CASSPGTGGPLSNQPQHF
TRBV9	TRBJ1-6	CASSVEGTGISPLHF
TRBV28	TRBJ1-5	CASSLSSFLGNQPQHF
TRBV7-2	TRBJ1-6	CASSPRTGGFYNSPLHF
TRBV7-2	TRBJ2-6	CASSRDRVPTGANVLTF
TRBV5-5	TRBJ1-6	CASSLPGNNSPLHF
TRBV28	TRBJ1-6	CATSRGRANSPLHF
TRBV19	TRBJ1-5	CASMRWDKDDQPQHF
TRBV7-6	TRBJ2-4	CASSFPWGGRAKNIQYF
TRBV20-1	TRBJ2-1	CSASESSGKDGNEQFF
TRBV19	TRBJ2-3	CASSVSGWGLGPTDTQYF
TRBV7-2	TRBJ2-5	CASSLVGGAASQETQYF